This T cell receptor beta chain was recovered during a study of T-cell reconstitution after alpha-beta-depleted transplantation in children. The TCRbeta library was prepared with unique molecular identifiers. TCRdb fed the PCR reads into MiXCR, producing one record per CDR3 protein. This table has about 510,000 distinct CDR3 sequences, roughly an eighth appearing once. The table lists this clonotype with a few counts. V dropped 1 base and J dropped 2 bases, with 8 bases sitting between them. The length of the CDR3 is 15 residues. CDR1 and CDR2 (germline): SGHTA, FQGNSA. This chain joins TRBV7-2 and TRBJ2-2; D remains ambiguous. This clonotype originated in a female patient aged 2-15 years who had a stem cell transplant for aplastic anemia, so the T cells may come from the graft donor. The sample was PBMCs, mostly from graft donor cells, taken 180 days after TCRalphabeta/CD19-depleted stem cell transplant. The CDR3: CASSLVGINTGELFF. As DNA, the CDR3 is TGTGCCAGCAGCTTAGTTGGAATTAACACCGGGGAGCTGTTTTTT.